Below, 31 T cell receptor beta chains from the same sample are listed, as sequenced in a study of shared clonotypes between healthy human individuals. Only in-frame clones appear in the TCRdb table, and some are missing; sequencing was by immunoSEQ multiplex PCR. The sample shows about 1.5 million clones, 95% to 99% of them seen only once. The sample consisted of naive CD4+ T cells sorted from blood. The subset was: CD45RA+ positively selected. Receptor source: a man younger than 45 in good health.

Points on this clone: Additional DNA sequences in this sample encode the identical CDR3. This sequence joins TRBV5-4 and TRBJ2-7; the D is unclear. Germline CDR1 reads SGHNT; CDR2 reads YYREEE (reference sequence). The germline V and J ends were trimmed by 1 base and 3 bases, with 11 bases remaining between them. The CDR3 has 14 amino acids. The CDR3 spells CASSLYGSSYEQYF. CDR3 bases: TGTGCCAGCAGCTTGTACGGCAGTAGCTACGAGCAGTACTTC.

The V gene is TRBV5-1, the J gene TRBJ1-4, with D uncertain. Trimming took 4 bases from V and 4 from J, leaving 14 bases between them. The CDR3 has 15 amino acids. CDR1 is SGHRS, CDR2 YFSETQ, per germline. The CDR3 bases are TGCGCCAGCAGCGTGGGTACCTCTTTTAATGAAAAACTGTTTTTT. It translates to CASSVGTSFNEKLFF.

This chain links TRBV28 with TRBJ2-7; either TRBD1 or TRBD2 may supply D (5 bases each). Germline V gene data show CDR1 as MDHEN and CDR2 as SYDVKM. The CDR3 contains 16 residues. The V end was cut by 5 bases, the J end by 3 bases, with 20 bases between. CDR3 DNA: TGTGCCAGCAGTCCAGAGGGACGTACTAAGAGCTACGAGCAGTACTTC. Translation: CASSPEGRTKSYEQYF.

J is TRBJ2-7 and V is TRBV9; 9 positions agree with TRBD2. Germline V CDR1 and CDR2: SGDLS, YYNGEE. The CDR3 sequence is 15 residues long. Unmatched junction bases numbered 6, after V lost 0 bases and J lost 5 bases. The CDR3 reads CASSVGAGGPNEQYF. The CDR3 DNA follows: TGTGCCAGCAGCGTAGGCGCGGGAGGGCCCAACGAGCAGTACTTC.

CDR3 residues: CASSEFSLYNEQFF. The CDR3 bases are TGTGCCAGCAGTGAGTTCAGTCTCTACAATGAGCAGTTCTTC. The rearrangement uses TRBV6-1 and TRBJ2-1, with D uncertain. The germline V gene encodes CDR1 MNHNS and CDR2 SASEGT. The length of the CDR3 is 14 residues. Trimming shortened V by 3 bases and J by 3 bases, and 9 bases separated the two germline ends.

The rearrangement joins TRBV5-4 to TRBJ2-5; TRBD2 might be the D (6 bases). The CDR3 runs to 13 residues. V gave up 0 bases and J gave up 4 bases, with 7 bases separating them. The germline V gene encodes CDR1 SGHNT and CDR2 YYREEE (reference sequence). DNA of the CDR3: TGTGCCAGCAGCTTGGAGCGGGCAGAGACCCAGTACTTC. Translated, it gives CASSLERAETQYF.

The chain couples TRBV7-9 to TRBJ2-7, with TRBD1 identical over 10 bases. CDR1 SEHNR and CDR2 FQNEAQ come from the germline V gene (reference sequence). With V trimmed by 4 bases and J by 2 bases, 8 bases remained unmatched. There are 16 residues in the CDR3. CDR3 bases: TGTGCCAGCAGCTCGAGAGCCGGGACAGGGGCCTACGAGCAGTACTTC. It translates to CASSSRAGTGAYEQYF.

This chain uses TRBV9 with TRBJ2-7; 12 bases line up with TRBD2. Germline CDR1 and CDR2: SGDLS and YYNGEE. The trim removed 1 base at V and 5 bases at J, leaving 10 bases unmatched. The CDR3 contains 17 residues. CDR3 sequence: CASSVFDRTSGTDEQYF. CDR3 sequence (DNA): TGTGCCAGCAGCGTATTCGACCGGACTAGCGGGACCGACGAGCAGTACTTC.

This chain links TRBV2 with TRBJ1-3; D is ambiguous. V was trimmed by 6 bases and J by 4 bases, leaving 7 bases between them. The V gene's germline CDR1 is SNHLY and CDR2 FYNNEI. The CDR3 has 12 residues. The CDR3 spells CASSTRGNTIYF. The CDR3 coding sequence is TGTGCCAGCAGCACGAGGGGAAACACCATATATTTT.

The chain carries TRBV6-5 and TRBJ2-5, with no clear D. Trimming left V 0 bases short and J 6 bases short, with 14 bases between. Germline V gene sequence: CDR1 MNHEY, CDR2 SVGAGI. The CDR3 is 15 residues long. CDR3: CASSYSKGSLQTQYF. The DNA of the CDR3 is TGTGCCAGCAGTTACTCGAAGGGCAGTCTACAGACCCAGTACTTC.

V usage is TRBV18 and J usage is TRBJ1-1, with TRBD1 matching 7 bases. Germline lookup yields CDR1 KGHSH and CDR2 LQKENI. V lost 0 bases and J lost 1; bases outside the gene matches: 2. The CDR3 has 15 residues. The CDR3 is CASSPPTGRNTEAFF. In nucleotides, the CDR3 is TGTGCCAGCTCACCACCGACAGGGCGGAACACTGAAGCTTTCTTT.

This rearrangement joins TRBV29-1 to TRBJ2-2, with TRBD2 identical over 11 bases. V was clipped by 4 bases and J by 4 bases; unmatched bases: 5. CDR3 length: 15 amino acids. Germline V gene lookup returns CDR1 SQVTM and CDR2 ANQGSEA. CDR3 DNA sequence: TGCAGCGTTGTAGCGGGAGGGCTTAGCACCGGGGAGCTGTTTTTT. Translated: CSVVAGGLSTGELFF.

The chain combines TRBV7-9 with TRBJ1-5, with 7 bases lining up with TRBD1. The CDR3 has 14 residues. CDR1 is SEHNR and CDR2 is FQNEAQ in the germline V gene (reference sequence). Trimming at V came to 4 bases and at J to 6 bases, leaving 6 bases not matched to a gene. The DNA for the CDR3 is TGTGCCAGCAGCTCAGACAGGGACGCTCAGCCCCAGCATTTT. It codes for CASSSDRDAQPQHF.

The chain links TRBV15 to TRBJ2-5; D gene uncertain. V was cut by 8 bases and J by 1 base, with 14 bases left in between. Germline CDR1 is LNHNV and CDR2 is YYDKDF (reference sequence). The CDR3 runs 14 residues. The CDR3: CATSPSLGQETQYF. The CDR3 nucleotides are TGTGCCACCTCCCCCTCTTTGGGCCAAGAGACCCAGTACTTC.

This clone has a single count. The J gene is TRBJ1-1, the V gene TRBV13, with 7 nucleotides matching TRBD1. The junction had 6 bases not matched to a gene; V was cut back by 11 bases and J by 0 bases. CDR1 is PRHDT and CDR2 is FYEKMQ in the germline V gene (reference sequence). CDR3 length equals 13 residues. CDR3 bases: TGTGCCGCGACAGGGCCGATGAACACTGAAGCTTTCTTT. Its protein is CAATGPMNTEAFF.

V gene TRBV18 combines with J gene TRBJ2-5, with a weak D call TRBD1 (6 bases). The CDR3 loop spans 15 amino acids. The germline V gene has CDR1 KGHSH and CDR2 LQKENI. V gave up 6 bases and J gave up 2 bases, with 16 bases separating them. In DNA, the CDR3 is TGTGCCAGCTCCCGGCAGGGACACCTACAAGAGACCCAGTACTTC. It encodes CASSRQGHLQETQYF.

On this clone itself: One junction end does not reproduce the germline sequence, and a read error may be involved. The J gene is TRBJ2-3, the V gene TRBV11-2, with 7 bases lining up with TRBD2. CDR3 length: 19 residues. Germline CDR1 is SGHAT and CDR2 is FQNNGV. The CDR3 DNA reads as TGTGCCAGCAACTTACTAGCGCACCAGAGGGGCAGAAGCACAGATACGCAGTATTTT. Translating gives CASNLLAHQRGRSTDTQYF.

V usage is TRBV4-1 and J usage is TRBJ2-5, with no clear D. V lost 2 bases to trimming and J lost 2 bases, with 12 bases between them. The CDR3 contains 15 residues. Germline V gives CDR1 MGHRA, CDR2 YSYEKL. This chain's CDR3 is CASSQLEAIQETQYF. DNA for the CDR3: TGCGCCAGCAGCCAACTTGAAGCGATACAAGAGACCCAGTACTTC.

As concerns this clone: Relative to the germline gene, one junction end is altered; a read error may explain this. The chain carries TRBV2 and TRBJ2-3; D call uncertain. Germline loops: CDR1 SNHLY, CDR2 FYNNEI. The CDR3 contains 13 residues. Here the CDR3 reads CASREVQLDTQYF. DNA of the CDR3: TGTGCCAGCAGGGAAGTACAGTTGGATACGCAGTATTTT.

V gene TRBV6-6 combines with J gene TRBJ1-2; the match to TRBD1 covers 8 bases. The germline V gene has CDR1 MNHNY and CDR2 SVGAGI (reference sequence). The CDR3 is 12 amino acids. V shed 6 bases, J shed 7 bases, and the junction held 4 bases outside the gene matches. The CDR3 spells CASSPDRVGYTF. DNA for the CDR3: TGTGCCAGCAGCCCGGACAGGGTTGGCTACACCTTC.

V gene TRBV11-3 combines with J gene TRBJ2-2, with D perhaps matching TRBD1 (6 bases). In germline, CDR1 is SGHNT, CDR2 YENEEA. The ends were cut back, 5 bases at V and 6 bases at J, with 13 bases in the middle. The CDR3 has 14 amino acids. The CDR3 nucleotides read TGTGCCAGCAGCGCGGAGCCAGGGGCCGGGGAGCTGTTTTTT. Translation gives CASSAEPGAGELFF.

This chain joins TRBV5-4 and TRBJ2-7, with 10 bases aligning to TRBD1. The V gene end was trimmed by 5 bases and the J gene end by 0 bases; junction bases not matched to a gene: 2. Per germline, CDR1 SGHNT and CDR2 YYREEE (reference sequence). The length of the CDR3 is 14 residues. This CDR3 is CASSRTGGSYEQYF. CDR3 in DNA: TGTGCCAGCAGTCGGACAGGGGGCTCCTACGAGCAGTACTTC.

The chain carries TRBV7-2 and TRBJ2-7; possible D gene TRBD2, 6 bases. V lost 1 base to trimming and J lost 7 bases, with 14 bases between them. Looked up from germline, CDR1 is SGHTA and CDR2 is FQGNSA. The CDR3 is made up of 14 amino acids. DNA of the CDR3: TGTGCCAGCAGCTTAGTGCGGCGGGATGGGGAGCAGTACTTC. This gives the protein CASSLVRRDGEQYF.

The chain links TRBV9 to TRBJ1-1, with D perhaps matching TRBD1 (5 bases). This CDR3 has 14 amino acids. Trimming shortened V by 4 bases and J by 3 bases, and 13 bases separated the two germline ends. Germline V gives CDR1 SGDLS, CDR2 YYNGEE. The CDR3 here is CASSLRAGHTEAFF. The CDR3 DNA sequence: TGTGCCAGCAGCCTCCGGGCAGGGCACACTGAAGCTTTCTTT.

The J gene is TRBJ2-2, the V gene TRBV7-2, with 9 bases aligning to TRBD2. V lost 9 bases and J lost 2; bases outside the gene matches: 10. CDR3 length: 16 amino acids. Per the germline V gene, CDR1 is SGHTA and CDR2 is FQGNSA. As DNA, the CDR3 is TGTGCCAGAGAACCCCTAGCGGGACAAAACACCGGGGAGCTGTTTTTT. It encodes CAREPLAGQNTGELFF.

The V and J genes are TRBV5-1 and TRBJ2-1; the D gene could be TRBD1 or TRBD2 (6 bases each). Germline CDR1 and CDR2: SGHRS and YFSETQ. The CDR3 is made up of 16 amino acids. V was shortened by 5 bases and J by 9 bases, with 24 bases between the two germline ends. The CDR3 reads CASRLEGGTPTGEQFF. The DNA for the CDR3 is TGCGCCAGCAGACTCGAAGGGGGGACACCCACCGGTGAGCAGTTCTTC.

The J gene is TRBJ2-3, the V gene TRBV29-1; 10 bases line up with TRBD1. The V gene's germline CDR1 is SQVTM and CDR2 ANQGSEA. The CDR3 is made up of 14 amino acids. V dropped 4 bases and J dropped 2; count of bases not matched to a gene: 3. The CDR3 DNA reads as TGCAGCGTTGGGGACAGGGGAACCACAGATACGCAGTATTTT. It codes for CSVGDRGTTDTQYF.

The V gene is TRBV28, the J gene TRBJ2-3; D is ambiguous. Trimming stripped 2 bases from V and 0 bases from J, with 12 bases between. This CDR3 has 16 amino acids. Germline assignment: CDR1 MDHEN and CDR2 SYDVKM. The CDR3 nucleotides are TGTGCCAGCAGTTTACGGCCGCCTCCCAGCACAGATACGCAGTATTTT. Protein: CASSLRPPPSTDTQYF.

V gene TRBV19 combines with J gene TRBJ2-2, with 7 nucleotides matching TRBD1. The CDR3 is 16 residues long. The germline gives CDR1 LNHDA, CDR2 SQIVND (reference sequence). After removal of 2 bases from V and 0 bases from J, the junction contained 3 bases not matched to a gene. The CDR3 reads CASSIYRGANTGELFF. The CDR3 DNA follows: TGTGCCAGTAGTATATACAGGGGCGCGAACACCGGGGAGCTGTTTTTT. Variable domain in full (rest from reference TRBV19 and TRBJ2-2): DGGITQSPKYLFRKEGQNVTLSCEQNLNHDAMYWYRQDPGQGLRLIYYSQIVNDFQKGDIAEGYSVSREKKESFPLTVTSAQKNPTAFYLCASSIYRGANTGELFFGEGSRLTVL.

The gene calls are TRBV11-3 and TRBJ1-1, with 9 bases matching TRBD1. The germline CDR1 and CDR2 sequences are SGHNT and YENEEA. The length of the CDR3 is 15 residues. The ends lost 1 base at V and 4 bases at J; junction bases unmatched: 4. CDR3 coding DNA: TGTGCCAGCAGCTTAGCGGGACAGGGAGTCACTGAAGCTTTCTTT. Translation gives CASSLAGQGVTEAFF. The whole variable domain, filled in from reference TRBV11-3 and TRBJ1-1, reads EAGVVQSPRYKIIEKKQPVAFWCNPISGHNTLYWYLQNLGQGPELLIRYENEEAVDDSQLPKDRFSAERLKGVDSTLKIQPAELGDSAVYLCASSLAGQGVTEAFFGQGTRLTVV.

This clone has only one observation. The chain uses TRBV2 and TRBJ2-3; tentatively, D is TRBD2 (6 bases). This CDR3 is 15 amino acids long. The V and J ends lost 10 bases and 6 bases respectively, with 23 bases between them. Germline loops: CDR1 SNHLY, CDR2 FYNNEI. As DNA, the CDR3 is TGTGCCACCCTGCGGGGCCCCTTTCTAGGGGATACGCAGTATTTT. As protein: CATLRGPFLGDTQYF.